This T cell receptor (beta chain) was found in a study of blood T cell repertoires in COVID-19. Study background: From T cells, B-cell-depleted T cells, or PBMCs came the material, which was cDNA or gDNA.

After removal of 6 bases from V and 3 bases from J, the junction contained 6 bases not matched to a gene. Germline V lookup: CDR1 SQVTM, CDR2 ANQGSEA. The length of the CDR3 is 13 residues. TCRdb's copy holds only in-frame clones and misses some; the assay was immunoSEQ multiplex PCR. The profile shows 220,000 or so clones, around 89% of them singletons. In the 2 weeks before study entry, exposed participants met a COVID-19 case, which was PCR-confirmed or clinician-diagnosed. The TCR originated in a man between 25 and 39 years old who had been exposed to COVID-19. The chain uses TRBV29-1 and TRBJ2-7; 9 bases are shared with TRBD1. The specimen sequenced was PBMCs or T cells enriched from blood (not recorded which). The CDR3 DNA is TGCAGCGTCAGGACAGGGGAACTCTACGAGCAGTACTTC. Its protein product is CSVRTGELYEQYF.